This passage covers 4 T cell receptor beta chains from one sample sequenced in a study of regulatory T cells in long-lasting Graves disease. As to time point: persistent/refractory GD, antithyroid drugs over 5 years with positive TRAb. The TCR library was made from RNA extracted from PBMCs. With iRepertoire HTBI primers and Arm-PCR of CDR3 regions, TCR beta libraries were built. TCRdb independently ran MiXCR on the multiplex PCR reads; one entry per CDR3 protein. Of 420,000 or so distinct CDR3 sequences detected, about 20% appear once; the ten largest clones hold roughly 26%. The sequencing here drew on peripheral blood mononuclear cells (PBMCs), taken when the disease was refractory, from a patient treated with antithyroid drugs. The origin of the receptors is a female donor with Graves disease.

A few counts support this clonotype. DNA for the CDR3: TGTGCCAGCAGCGATGTCCACTACGAGCAGTACTTC. Protein product: CASSDVHYEQYF. This sequence joins TRBV7-9 and TRBJ2-7; D not resolved. Germline values: CDR1 SEHNR, CDR2 FQNEAQ (reference sequence). V was trimmed by 5 bases and J by 3 bases, leaving 8 bases between them. The CDR3 contains 12 residues.

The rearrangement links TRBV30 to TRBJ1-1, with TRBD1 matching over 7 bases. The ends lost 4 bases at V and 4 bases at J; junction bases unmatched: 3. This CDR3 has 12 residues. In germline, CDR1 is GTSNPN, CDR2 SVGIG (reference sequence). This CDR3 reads CAWTGGTTEAFF. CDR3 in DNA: TGTGCCTGGACAGGGGGGACCACTGAAGCTTTCTTT.

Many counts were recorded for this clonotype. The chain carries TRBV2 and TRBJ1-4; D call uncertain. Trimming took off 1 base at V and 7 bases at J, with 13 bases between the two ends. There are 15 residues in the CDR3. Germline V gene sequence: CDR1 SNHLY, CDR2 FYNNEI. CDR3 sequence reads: CASSEVGITGEKLFF. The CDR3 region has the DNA TGTGCCAGCAGTGAAGTGGGGATAACTGGTGAAAAACTGTTTTTT.

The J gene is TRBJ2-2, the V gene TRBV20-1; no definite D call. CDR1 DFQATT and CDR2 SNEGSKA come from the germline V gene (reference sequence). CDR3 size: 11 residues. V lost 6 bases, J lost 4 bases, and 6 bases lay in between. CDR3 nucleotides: TGCAGTGCGAGTGGCACCGGGGAGCTGTTTTTT. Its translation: CSASGTGELFF.